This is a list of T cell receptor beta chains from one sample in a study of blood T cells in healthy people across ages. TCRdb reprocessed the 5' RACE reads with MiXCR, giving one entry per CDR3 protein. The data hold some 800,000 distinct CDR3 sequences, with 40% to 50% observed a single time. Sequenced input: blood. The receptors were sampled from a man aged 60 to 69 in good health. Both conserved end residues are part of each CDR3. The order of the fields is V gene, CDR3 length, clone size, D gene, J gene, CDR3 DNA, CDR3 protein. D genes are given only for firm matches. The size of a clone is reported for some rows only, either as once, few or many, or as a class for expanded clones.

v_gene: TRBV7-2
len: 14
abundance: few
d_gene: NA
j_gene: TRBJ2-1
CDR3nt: TGTGCCAGCAGCCCGGGCACAGAACACAATGAGCAGTTCTTC
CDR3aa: CASSPGTEHNEQFF

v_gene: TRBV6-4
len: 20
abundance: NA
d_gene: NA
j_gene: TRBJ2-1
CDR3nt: TGTGCCAGCAACTGGGGTGGGGGCCCGAGTTTACAAAGCTCCTACAATGAGCAGTTCTTC
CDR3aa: CASNWGGGPSLQSSYNEQFF

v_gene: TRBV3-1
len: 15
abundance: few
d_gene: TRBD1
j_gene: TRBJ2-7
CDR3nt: TGTGCCAGCAGCCACAATCGACAGGGCTCCTACGAGCAGTACTTC
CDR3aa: CASSHNRQGSYEQYF

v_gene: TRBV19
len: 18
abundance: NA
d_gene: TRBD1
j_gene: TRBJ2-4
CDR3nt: TGTGCCAGTAGTACCCGGGACAGGGGCTCGCGGTTGGAGAACATTCAGTACTTC
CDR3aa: CASSTRDRGSRLENIQYF

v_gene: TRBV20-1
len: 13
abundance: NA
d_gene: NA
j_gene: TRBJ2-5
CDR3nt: TGCAGTGCTAGAGAAGGGGTACCGGAGGCCCAGTACTTC
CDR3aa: CSAREGVPEAQYF

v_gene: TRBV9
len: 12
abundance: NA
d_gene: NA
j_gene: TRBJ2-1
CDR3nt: TGTGCCAGCAGCGTAGGATTTTATGAGCAGTTCTTC
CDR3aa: CASSVGFYEQFF

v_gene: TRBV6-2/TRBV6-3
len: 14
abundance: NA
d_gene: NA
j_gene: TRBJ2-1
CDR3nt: TGTGCCAGCAGTTCCATGGGCCAGTACAATGAGCAGTTCTTC
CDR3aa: CASSSMGQYNEQFF

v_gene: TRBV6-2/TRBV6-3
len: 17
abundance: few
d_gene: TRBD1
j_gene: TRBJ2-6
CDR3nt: TGTGCCAGCAGTTCGTGGACAGGGCAATCTGGGGCCAACGTCCTGACTTTC
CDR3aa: CASSSWTGQSGANVLTF

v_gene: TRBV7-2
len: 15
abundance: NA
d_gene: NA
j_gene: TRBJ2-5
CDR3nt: TGTGCCAGCAGCTTAGGGCAAAAAGGCCAAGAGACCCAGTACTTC
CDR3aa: CASSLGQKGQETQYF

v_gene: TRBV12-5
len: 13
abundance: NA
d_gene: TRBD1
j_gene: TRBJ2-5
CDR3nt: TGTGCTAGTGGCGAACAGGGGGGAGAGACCCAGTACTTC
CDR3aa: CASGEQGGETQYF

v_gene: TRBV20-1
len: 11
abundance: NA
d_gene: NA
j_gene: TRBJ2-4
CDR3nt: TGCAGTGCTAAATTGTGGGACATTCAGTACTTC
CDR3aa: CSAKLWDIQYF

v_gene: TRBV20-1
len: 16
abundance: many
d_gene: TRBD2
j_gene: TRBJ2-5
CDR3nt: TGCAGTGCTCATTCCGGGGGGGTGCTCTCAAGAGGGACCCAGTACTTC
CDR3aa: CSAHSGGVLSRGTQYF

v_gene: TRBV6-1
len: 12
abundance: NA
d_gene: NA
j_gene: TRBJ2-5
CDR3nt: TGTGCCAGCAGTGCACAGGAAGAGACCCAGTACTTC
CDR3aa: CASSAQEETQYF

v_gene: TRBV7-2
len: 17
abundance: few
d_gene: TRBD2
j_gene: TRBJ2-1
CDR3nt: TGTGCCAGCAGGGGGACTAGTTTAGGCGGCTCCTACAATGAGCAGTTCTTC
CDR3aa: CASRGTSLGGSYNEQFF

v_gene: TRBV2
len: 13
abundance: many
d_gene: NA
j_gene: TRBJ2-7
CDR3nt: TGTGCCAGCAGTGATGTCCAGTCCTACGAGCAGTACTTC
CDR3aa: CASSDVQSYEQYF

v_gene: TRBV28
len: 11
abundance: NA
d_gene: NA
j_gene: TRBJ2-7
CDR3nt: TGTGCCAGCAGCACGGAGTACGAGCAGTACTTC
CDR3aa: CASSTEYEQYF

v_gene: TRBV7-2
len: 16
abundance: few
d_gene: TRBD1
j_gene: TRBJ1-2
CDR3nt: TGTGCCAGCAGTCCCCCCCAGGGGGCCCCCCTCTATGGCTACACCTTC
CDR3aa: CASSPPQGAPLYGYTF

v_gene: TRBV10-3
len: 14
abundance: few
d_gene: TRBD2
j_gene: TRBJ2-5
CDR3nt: TGTGCCATCAGTGAGTCTGGGGGAGGGAAGACCCAGTACTTC
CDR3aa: CAISESGGGKTQYF

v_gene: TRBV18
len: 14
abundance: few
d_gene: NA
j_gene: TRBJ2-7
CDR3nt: TGTGCCAGCTCACCCCTGGACAGCTCCTACGAGCAGTACTTC
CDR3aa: CASSPLDSSYEQYF

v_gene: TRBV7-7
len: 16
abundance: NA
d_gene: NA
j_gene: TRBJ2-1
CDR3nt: TGTGCTAGCAGCTCCGACAGGTTCGGGCCCTACAATGAGCAGTTCTTC
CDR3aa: CASSSDRFGPYNEQFF

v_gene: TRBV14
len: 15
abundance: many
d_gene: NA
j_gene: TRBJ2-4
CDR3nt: TGTGCCAGCCTATTTTGGGATCTAGCCAAAAACATTCAGTACTTC
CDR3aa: CASLFWDLAKNIQYF

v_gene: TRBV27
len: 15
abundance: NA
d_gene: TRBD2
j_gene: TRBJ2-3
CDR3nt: TGTGCCAGCAGTGAGCGGGGGGCTAGCACAGATACGCAGTATTTT
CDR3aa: CASSERGASTDTQYF

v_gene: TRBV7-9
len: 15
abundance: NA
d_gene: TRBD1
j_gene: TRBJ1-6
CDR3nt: TGTGCCAGCAGCTCCCGAGGGACAGAGAATTCACCCCTCCACTTT
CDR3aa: CASSSRGTENSPLHF

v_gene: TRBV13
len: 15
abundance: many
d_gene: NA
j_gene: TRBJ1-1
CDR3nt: TGTGCCAGCAGCTTAGACGGACCCGGCGGTACTGAAGCTTTCTTT
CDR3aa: CASSLDGPGGTEAFF

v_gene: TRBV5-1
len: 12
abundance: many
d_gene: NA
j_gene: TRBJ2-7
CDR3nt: TGCGCCAGCAGCTTGGAGGGGAACGAGCAGTACTTC
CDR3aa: CASSLEGNEQYF

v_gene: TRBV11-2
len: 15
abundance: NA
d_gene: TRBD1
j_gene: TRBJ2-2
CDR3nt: TGTGCCAGCAGCTCCTTGGGACAGGGGACCGGGGAGCTGTTTTTT
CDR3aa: CASSSLGQGTGELFF

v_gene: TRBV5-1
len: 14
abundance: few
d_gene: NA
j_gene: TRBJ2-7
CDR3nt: TGCGCCAGCAGCCACCTGCGGGACCCCTACGAGCAGTACTTC
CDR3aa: CASSHLRDPYEQYF

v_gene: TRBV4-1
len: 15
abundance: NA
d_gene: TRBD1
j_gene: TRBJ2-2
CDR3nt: TGCGCCAGCAGCCAAGCGTCAGGGGGTCCCGGGGAGCTGTTTTTT
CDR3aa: CASSQASGGPGELFF

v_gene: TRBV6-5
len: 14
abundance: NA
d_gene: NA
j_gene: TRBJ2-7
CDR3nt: TGTGCCAGCAGCGGAACAGCGCCTACCTACGAGCAGTACTTC
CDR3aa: CASSGTAPTYEQYF

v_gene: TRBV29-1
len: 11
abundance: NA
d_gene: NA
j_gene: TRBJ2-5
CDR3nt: TGCAGCGTTGGTGGTTCTGGTGAGCAGTACTTC
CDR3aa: CSVGGSGEQYF

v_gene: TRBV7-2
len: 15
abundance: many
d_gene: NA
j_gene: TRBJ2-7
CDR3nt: TGTGCCAGCAGCTCCTCCGGTGGGGGGGCTTACGAGCAGTACTTC
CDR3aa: CASSSSGGGAYEQYF

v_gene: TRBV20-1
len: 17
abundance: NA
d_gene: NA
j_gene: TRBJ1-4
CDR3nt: TGCAGTGCTAGAGATCATGTTTCGGTTGCAACTAATGAAAAACTGTTTTTT
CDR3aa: CSARDHVSVATNEKLFF

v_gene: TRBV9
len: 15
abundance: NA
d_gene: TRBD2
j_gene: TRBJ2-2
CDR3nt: TGTGCCAGCAGCAGCGGGGGGGCCGTCACCGGGGAGCTGTTTTTT
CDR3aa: CASSSGGAVTGELFF

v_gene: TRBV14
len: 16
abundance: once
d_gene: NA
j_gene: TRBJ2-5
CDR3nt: TGTGCCAGCAGCCAGATAACAGGGTGGCGAGACGATGAGCAGTACTTC
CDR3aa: CASSQITGWRDDEQYF

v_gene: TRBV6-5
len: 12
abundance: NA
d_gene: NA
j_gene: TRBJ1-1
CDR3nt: TGTGCCAGCAGCTCAGTCGGCGGGTTTCCTTTCTTT
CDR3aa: CASSSVGGFPFF

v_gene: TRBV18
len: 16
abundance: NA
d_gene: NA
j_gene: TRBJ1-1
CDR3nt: TGTGCCAGCTCACCACCCCGACGAGGGGCAGGAACTGAAGCTTTCTTT
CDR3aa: CASSPPRRGAGTEAFF

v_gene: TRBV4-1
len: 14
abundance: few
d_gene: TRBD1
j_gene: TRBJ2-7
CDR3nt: TGCGCCAGCAGCCAAGTGGACAGGGGACACGAGCAGTACTTC
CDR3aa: CASSQVDRGHEQYF

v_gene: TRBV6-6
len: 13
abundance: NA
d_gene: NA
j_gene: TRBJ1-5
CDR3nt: TGTGCCAGCACCGACACAAGCAATCAGCCCCAGCATTTT
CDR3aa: CASTDTSNQPQHF

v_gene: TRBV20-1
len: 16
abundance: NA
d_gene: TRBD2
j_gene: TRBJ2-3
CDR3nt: TGCAGTGCTAGACATACTAGCGGGGGCCACACAGATACGCAGTATTTT
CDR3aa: CSARHTSGGHTDTQYF

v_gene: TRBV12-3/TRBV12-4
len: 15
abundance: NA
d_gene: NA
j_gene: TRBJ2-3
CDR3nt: TGTGCCAGCAGTTTGTTACAGGGTCTCACAGATACGCAGTATTTT
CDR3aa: CASSLLQGLTDTQYF

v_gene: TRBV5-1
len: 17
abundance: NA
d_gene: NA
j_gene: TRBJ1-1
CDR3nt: TGCGCCAGCAGCCCCTTTGGGGGAGGCCTAAAGGACACTGAAGCTTTCTTT
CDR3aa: CASSPFGGGLKDTEAFF

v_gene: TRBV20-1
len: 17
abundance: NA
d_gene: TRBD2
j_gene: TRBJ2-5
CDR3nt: TGCAGTGCGGTAGCGGGGGGGCCTCCCTCCCCCCAAGCGACCCAGTACTTC
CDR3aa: CSAVAGGPPSPQATQYF

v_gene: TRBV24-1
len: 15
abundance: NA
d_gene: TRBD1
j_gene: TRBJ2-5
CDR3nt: TGTGCCACCAGTGATCCTCGACAGGGATCAGAGACCCAGTACTTC
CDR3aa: CATSDPRQGSETQYF

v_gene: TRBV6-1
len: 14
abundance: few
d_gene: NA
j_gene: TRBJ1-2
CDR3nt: TGTGCCAGCAGTGAAGATGTCAGGAGTTATGGCTACACCTTC
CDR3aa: CASSEDVRSYGYTF